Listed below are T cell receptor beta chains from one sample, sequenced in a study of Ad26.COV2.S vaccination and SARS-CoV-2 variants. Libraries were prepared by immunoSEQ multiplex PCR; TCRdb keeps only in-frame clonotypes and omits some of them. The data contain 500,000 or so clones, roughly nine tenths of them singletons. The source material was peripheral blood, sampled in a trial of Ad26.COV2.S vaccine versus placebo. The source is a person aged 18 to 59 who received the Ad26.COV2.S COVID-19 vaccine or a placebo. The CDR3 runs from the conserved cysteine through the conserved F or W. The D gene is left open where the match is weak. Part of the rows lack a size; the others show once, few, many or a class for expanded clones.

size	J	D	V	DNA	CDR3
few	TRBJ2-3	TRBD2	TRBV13	TGTGCCAGCAGCTTTCGGTCTAGCGGGAGTAGAGATACGCAGTATTTT	CASSFRSSGSRDTQYF
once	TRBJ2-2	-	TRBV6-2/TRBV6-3	TGTGCCAGCAGCCCCACAGGGTTCGTGGGCACCGGGGAGCTGTTTTTT	CASSPTGFVGTGELFF
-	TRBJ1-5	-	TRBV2	TGTGCCAGCAGCGGAACACAAGCGTTCAGAGATAGCAATCAGCCCCAGCATTTT	CASSGTQAFRDSNQPQHF
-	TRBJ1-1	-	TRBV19	TGTGCCAGCGCGCATCAGGGCACTGAAGCTTTCTTT	CASAHQGTEAFF
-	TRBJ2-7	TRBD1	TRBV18	TGTGCCAGCTCACCACCGGGGACAGGGGGCGAGCAGTACTTC	CASSPPGTGGEQYF
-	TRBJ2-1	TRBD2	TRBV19	TGTGCCAGTAGTTCTGTAGCGGGTGCCTACAATGAGCAGTTCTTC	CASSSVAGAYNEQFF
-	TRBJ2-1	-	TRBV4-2	TGTGCCAGCAGCCAAGAACTGCGGGCATACAATGAGCAGTTCTTC	CASSQELRAYNEQFF
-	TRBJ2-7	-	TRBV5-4	TGTGCCAGCAGCTTGGGGACTCTCGTCCGCGAGCAGTACTTC	CASSLGTLVREQYF
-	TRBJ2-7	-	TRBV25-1	TGTGCCAGCAGTAGGCTAACCTACGAGCAGTACTTC	CASSRLTYEQYF
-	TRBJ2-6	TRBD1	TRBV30	TGTGCCCAAACCGGACAGGGCGAGTCTGGGGCCAACGTCCTGACTTTC	CAQTGQGESGANVLTF
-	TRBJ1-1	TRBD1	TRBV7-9	TGTGCCAGCAGCTTAGAGGGGGCGAACACTGAAGCTTTCTTT	CASSLEGANTEAFF
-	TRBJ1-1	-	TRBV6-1	TGTGCCAGCAGTGAATGGGGGGGTCCCGGTGCTTTCTTT	CASSEWGGPGAFF
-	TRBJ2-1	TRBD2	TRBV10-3	TGTGCCATCAGTGAGTCTCAACTCGGACTAGCGGGAGGCAATGAGCAGTTCTTC	CAISESQLGLAGGNEQFF
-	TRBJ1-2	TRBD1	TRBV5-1	TGCGCCAGCAGCCCAGACAGGGGTCCCACCTATGGCTACACCTTC	CASSPDRGPTYGYTF
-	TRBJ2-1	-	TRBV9	TGTGCCAGCAGCGAGCCGGGCGGCCCCAGCAATGAGCAGTTCTTC	CASSEPGGPSNEQFF
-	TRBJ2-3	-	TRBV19	TGTGCCAGTAGCCCCGGCCCCGGTAGCGGCCACGACACAGATACGCAGTATTTT	CASSPGPGSGHDTDTQYF
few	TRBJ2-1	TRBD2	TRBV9	TGTGCCAGCAGCGTAGGTAGCGGGAGTTACAATGAGCAGTTCTTC	CASSVGSGSYNEQFF
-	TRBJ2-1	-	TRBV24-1	TGTGCCACCAGTCCGGCGGGGCGAGTCAATGAGCAGTTCTTC	CATSPAGRVNEQFF
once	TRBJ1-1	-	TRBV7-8	TGTGCCAGCAGCTTGGGTGGGGGGGTTGCAGCTTTCTTT	CASSLGGGVAAFF
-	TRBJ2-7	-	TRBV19	TGTGCCAGTAGTGGCTTGAGTTACGAGCAGTACTTC	CASSGLSYEQYF
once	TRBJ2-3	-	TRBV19	TGTGCCAGTAGTCCACGGTCCTCTATCCCGATACATACGCAGTATTTT	CASSPRSSIPIHTQYF
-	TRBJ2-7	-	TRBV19	TGTGCCAGTAGTCGAGACCGGGACTCTGGATACGAGCAGTACTTC	CASSRDRDSGYEQYF
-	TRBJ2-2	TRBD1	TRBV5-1	TGCGCCAGCAGTAGGCAGGGGGCGAACACCGGGGAGCTGTTTTTT	CASSRQGANTGELFF
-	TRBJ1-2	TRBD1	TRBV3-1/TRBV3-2	TGTGCCAGCAGCCCCAAAGGACAGGGCGTAAGGAGCTATGGCTACACCTTC	CASSPKGQGVRSYGYTF
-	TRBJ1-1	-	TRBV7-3	TGTGCCAGCAGCTTAGGCCACCAGAACACTGAAGCTTTCTTT	CASSLGHQNTEAFF
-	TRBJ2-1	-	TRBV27	TGTGCCAGCAGTTGGGGCGTCAGAGACAATGAGCAGTTCTTC	CASSWGVRDNEQFF